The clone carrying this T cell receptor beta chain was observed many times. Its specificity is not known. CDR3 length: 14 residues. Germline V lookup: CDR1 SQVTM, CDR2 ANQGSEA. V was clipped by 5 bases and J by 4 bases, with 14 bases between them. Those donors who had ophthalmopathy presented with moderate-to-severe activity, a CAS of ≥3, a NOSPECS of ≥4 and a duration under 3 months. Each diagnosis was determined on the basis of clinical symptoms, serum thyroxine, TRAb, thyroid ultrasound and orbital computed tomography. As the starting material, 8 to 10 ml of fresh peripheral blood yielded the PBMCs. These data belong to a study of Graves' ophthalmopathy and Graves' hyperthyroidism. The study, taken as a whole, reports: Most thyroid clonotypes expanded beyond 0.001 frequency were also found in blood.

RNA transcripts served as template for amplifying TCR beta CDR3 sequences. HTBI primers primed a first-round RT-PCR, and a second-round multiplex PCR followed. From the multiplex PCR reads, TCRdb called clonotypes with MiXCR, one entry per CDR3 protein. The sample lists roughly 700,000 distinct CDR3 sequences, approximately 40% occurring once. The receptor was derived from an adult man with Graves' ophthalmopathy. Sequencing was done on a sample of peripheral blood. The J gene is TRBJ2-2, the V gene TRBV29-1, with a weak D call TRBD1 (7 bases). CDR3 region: CSVTGTAGTGELFF. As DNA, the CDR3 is TGCAGCGTTACCGGGACAGCGGGCACCGGGGAGCTGTTTTTT.